These 6 T cell receptor beta chains came from one sample sequenced in a study of blood T cell repertoires in COVID-19. The data were produced by immunoSEQ multiplex PCR, yet TCRdb's version contains in-frame clones alone and is incomplete. The sample carries almost 250,000 clones, around nine tenths recorded once. Sequenced material: PBMCs or T cells enriched from blood (not recorded which). These receptors were obtained from a woman under 40 who had recovered from COVID-19.

The chain couples TRBV5-1 to TRBJ1-5, with D tentatively TRBD1 (6 bases). The germline V gene encodes CDR1 SGHRS and CDR2 YFSETQ. Trimming left V 4 bases short and J 3 bases short, with 11 bases between. This CDR3 spans 14 amino acids. The CDR3 DNA is TGCGCCAGCAGCACGACAGGAAACAATCAGCCCCAGCATTTT. It specifies CASSTTGNNQPQHF. Supplemented by reference TRBV5-1 and TRBJ1-5, the full variable domain reads KAGVTQTPRYLIKTRGQQVTLSCSPISGHRSVSWYQQTPGQGLQFLFEYFSETQRNKGNFPGRFSGRQFSNSRSEMNVSTLELGDSALYLCASSTTGNNQPQHFGDGTRLSIL.

Only a few counts were recorded for this clone. The CDR3 sequence is CASSPTGPLYNEQFF. CDR3 bases: TGTGCCAGCAGTCCGACAGGACCCCTCTACAATGAGCAGTTCTTC. The chain couples TRBV6-2 or TRBV6-3 to TRBJ2-1; D is perhaps TRBD1 (6 bases). Trimming pared 5 bases from V and 3 bases from J, leaving 14 bases between. Germline CDR1 reads MNHEY; CDR2 reads SVGEGT. The CDR3 contains 15 residues.

This clone was found a few times. The gene calls are TRBV5-6 and TRBJ1-2; D is possibly TRBD1 (6 bases). Per the germline V gene, CDR1 is SGHDT and CDR2 is YYEEEE. V shed 4 bases and J shed 7 bases, with 11 bases lying between them. The CDR3 runs to 12 residues. The CDR3 is CASSEGVFGYTF. The CDR3 DNA reads as TGTGCCAGCAGCGAGGGGGTTTTTGGCTACACCTTC.

The chain is built from TRBV30 and TRBJ1-1, with D possibly TRBD1 on 5 matching bases. In germline, CDR1 is GTSNPN, CDR2 SVGIG (reference sequence). Trimming removed 4 bases from V and 1 base from J, with 10 bases in between. CDR3 size: 13 residues. The CDR3 DNA sequence: TGTGCCTGGATCGGACAACGGAACACTGAAGCTTTCTTT. This translates into CAWIGQRNTEAFF.

This clone was observed once. The genes are TRBV6-2 or TRBV6-3 and TRBJ2-6; D is ambiguous. Germline V gives CDR1 MNHEY, CDR2 SVGEGT. The CDR3 runs 15 residues. The V and J ends lost 6 bases and 10 bases respectively, with 19 bases between them. The CDR3 region is CASSLLSFRLNVLTF. CDR3 nucleotide sequence: TGTGCCAGCAGCCTCCTTAGTTTCAGGCTTAACGTCCTGACTTTC.

Here the CDR3 reads CASSLGLPSPGNGSPLHF. DNA for the CDR3: TGTGCCAGCAGCTTAGGCCTTCCTAGTCCAGGGAATGGCTCACCCCTCCACTTT. The rearrangement joins TRBV13 to TRBJ1-6; D is perhaps TRBD1 (5 bases). V gave up 0 bases and J gave up 10 bases, with 22 bases separating them. CDR1 is PRHDT, CDR2 FYEKMQ, per germline (reference sequence). This CDR3 has 18 amino acids.